This T cell receptor (beta chain) derives from a study of identical twins (dated by TCRdb to about 2016). Describing the broader study: The study deep-sequenced TCR alpha and beta repertoires from monozygotic twins, unrelated adults of various ages and cord blood to test whether fetal clonotypes persist. To rule out contamination, replicate twin experiments were performed at different times with different library preparation protocols. The full study reports these points: Recombination models systematically underestimated out-of-frame TCR alpha sharing in monozygotic twins but agreed with sharing between unrelated individuals. Compared with coincidental sharing between unrelated individuals, an excess of low generation-probability sequences was observed among out-of-frame TCR alpha sequences shared between twins. Conclusions relied on cross-sectional statistical analysis, since the same donors could not be followed over many years. Invariant T cells such as MAIT and iNKT could partly confound zero-insertion analyses, though diverse VJ usage argued against this for most clonotypes. A weaker excess of twin sharing was found in beta out-of-frame sequences because the signal-to-noise ratio was lowered by fewer shared sequences. Fewer insertions were carried by abundant cord blood beta clonotypes; a weaker similar trend was observed in young adult naive repertoires, while no such trend was observed in memory repertoires.

The CDR3 runs 14 residues from the cysteine to the phenylalanine. Of all the DNA, just the CDR3 is kept, 42 bases in frame from base 1. Trimming costs V 3 bases and J 7 bases, and their ends lie 12 bases apart. This clonotype showed up just a few times. It lacks a known antigen. Qualities for individual bases were not recorded, and no much larger clone is one base off. The method behind the library was 5' RACE. Sequencer: Illumina HiSeq 2000. A universal primer binding site was introduced by template switching, and a unique molecular identifier was present in the final cDNA, enabling accurate counting of TCR cDNA molecules. First-strand cDNA for TCR alpha and beta chains was synthesized from specific primers in the conserved constant-segment region. To control for contamination, every cDNA library carried two barcodes: a SMART-Mk sample barcode plus Illumina barcodes. TruSeq adapter sequences along with Illumina sample barcodes were introduced in two successive PCR steps. The Illumina HiSeq platform was used with custom primers to sequence TCR alpha and beta cDNA libraries. Per the original workflow: MiGEC processed the raw reads to extract unique molecular identifiers, while MiXCR was used to determine the CDR3 positions. Recombination models were inferred per individual with the repgenHMM and IGoR tools using an EM algorithm. Shared clonotypes were analyzed with the tcR package in R, and sharing was normalized by the product of cloneset sizes. Out-of-frame nonproductive sequences were analyzed to study raw recombination free of thymic and clonal selection effects. Using fastp at Q25 and MiXCR, TCRdb reprocessed the public reads and kept productive beta chains. Identical CDR3 protein sequences are pooled into one entry, listed with their most common genes and DNA. These V and J calls originate from TCRdb's pipeline instead of the authors' own analysis. Counted in this sample were approximately 670,000 distinct CDR3 sequences; around 6.1% of them appeared once. The top ten clones comprise roughly 1.6% of the sample.

Every donor in the study was a healthy Caucasian. Three unrelated non-twin adults were additionally sequenced: a male aged 18 to 30, a male aged 50 to 59 and a female aged 50 to 59. Miltenyi CD45RO+ enrichment and human naive T-cell isolation kits were used to isolate memory (CD45RO+) and naive T cells from PBMC. The chain employs TRBV12-3 or TRBV12-4 and TRBJ1-4; D gene: possibly TRBD1, on 6 matching bases. The specimen sequenced was naive T cells sorted from blood. In light of the paper, this sample's cell subset or site label describes: cells isolated with a human naive T-cell isolation kit. This receptor was identified in a young man in good health. The CDR3 reads as follows: CASSFGGGSEKLFF. At the DNA level, the sequence is TGTGCCAGCAGTTTCGGAGGGGGGAGTGAAAAACTGTTTTTT.